Presented here are 22 T cell receptor beta chains from one specimen sequenced in a study of beta chain features in type 1 diabetes. What was sequenced were expressed TCRB transcripts, since all of the isolated RNA had been reverse transcribed. Measured with immunoSEQ multiplex PCR; TCRdb has only the in-frame clones, and not every one. The repertoire includes almost 350,000 clones, 8% of them detected once, and around 0.45% sits in the top ten. Material for sequencing was central memory CD4+ T cells from blood. The receptors come from a woman aged 18-29 years in good health.

This clone was observed a handful of times. The chain carries TRBV7-2 and TRBJ2-2; D is undetermined. Per germline, CDR1 SGHTA and CDR2 FQGNSA. Trimming pared 3 bases from V and 5 bases from J, leaving 7 bases between. CDR3 length equals 13 residues. Here the CDR3 reads CASSFLETGELFF. The CDR3 bases are TGTGCCAGCAGCTTTCTTGAGACCGGGGAGCTGTTTTTT.

The chain couples TRBV6-5 to TRBJ2-1, with a tentative D call TRBD1 (5 bases). The CDR3 loop spans 14 amino acids. CDR1 is MNHEY and CDR2 is SVGAGI in the germline V gene. Trimming stripped 4 bases from V and 3 bases from J, with 10 bases between. CDR3 in DNA: TGTGCCAGCAGTTCGATCCAGGGCTACAATGAGCAGTTCTTC. Translation: CASSSIQGYNEQFF.

The chain uses TRBV9 and TRBJ1-2; 10 bases align to TRBD1. The CDR3 loop spans 15 amino acids. V was clipped by 4 bases and J by 5 bases; unmatched bases: 8. Germline values: CDR1 SGDLS, CDR2 YYNGEE. The CDR3 here is CASSPRDRGHYGYTF. For the CDR3, the DNA is TGTGCCAGCAGCCCCCGGGACAGGGGCCATTATGGCTACACCTTC. The complete variable domain, with remaining parts taken from reference TRBV9 and TRBJ1-2, reads DSGVTQTPKHLITATGQRVTLRCSPRSGDLSVYWYQQSLDQGLQFLIQYYNGEERAKGNILERFSAQQFPDLHSELNLSSLELGDSALYFCASSPRDRGHYGYTFGSGTRLTVV.

This clone was seen repeatedly, ten times or more. Other nucleotide sequences from this sample produce the same CDR3. The J gene is TRBJ2-3, the V gene TRBV2; D is unclear. The V gene lost 6 bases and the J gene lost 4 bases, with 8 bases spanning the gap. Germline CDR1 SNHLY, CDR2 FYNNEI. The CDR3 contains 12 residues. CDR3: CASSLIADTQYF. The DNA for the CDR3 is TGTGCCAGCAGCTTGATCGCAGATACGCAGTATTTT.

This clone was observed a handful of times. At one of its ends the junction is not consistent with the germline gene, which may arise from a read error. The genes are TRBV4-2 and TRBJ1-2; 7 nucleotides line up with TRBD1. Germline CDR1 reads LGHNA; CDR2 reads YNFKEQ. This CDR3 has 17 residues. This CDR3 is CASSEDAGGGLNYGYTF. In DNA form, the CDR3 reads TGTGCCAGCAGCGAAGATGCAGGGGGTGGGCTAAACTATGGCTACACCTTC.

This clone was seen a few times. Other DNA sequences in the same sample also yield this CDR3. The rearrangement uses TRBV7-6 and TRBJ2-3; D gene ambiguous. This CDR3 comprises 11 residues. The V end was cut by 3 bases, the J end by 2 bases, with 0 bases between. Germline CDR1 and CDR2: SGHVS and FNYEAQ. The CDR3 DNA is TGTGCCAGCAGCTTCACAGATACGCAGTATTTT. Encoded protein: CASSFTDTQYF.

This clone was seen a handful of times. The chain links TRBV18 to TRBJ2-1, with 13 bases that match TRBD2. V gave up 0 bases and J gave up 16 bases; unmatched junction bases: 3. CDR3 length: 13 residues. Germline CDR1 KGHSH, CDR2 LQKENI. The CDR3 bases are TGTGCCAGCTCACCACCTGGACTAGCGGGAGTCTTCTTC. Translating it yields CASSPPGLAGVFF.

This clone was detected a few times. This chain joins TRBV7-2 and TRBJ1-1; D may be TRBD1 (5 bases). This CDR3 has 14 residues. CDR1 and CDR2 (germline): SGHTA, FQGNSA. Trimming cost V 4 bases and J 1 base, with 10 bases left between them. For the CDR3, the DNA is TGTGCCAGCAGCTACTTGGGGGGGAACACTGAAGCTTTCTTT. Its protein product is CASSYLGGNTEAFF.

This clone has more than one count but fewer than ten. This chain links TRBV6-5 with TRBJ2-5, with TRBD2 matching over 7 bases. The assigned J gene may be wrong: the sequence end matches TRBJ2-7 better. This CDR3 contains 15 residues. Germline V CDR1 and CDR2: MNHEY, SVGAGI. Written as DNA, the CDR3 is TGTGCCAGCAGCCGGGCCCCGGGGGGATCCTACGAGCAGTACTTC. Amino acid sequence: CASSRAPGGSYEQYF.

CDR3 amino acids: CASSLTGAREQFF. CDR3 nucleotides: TGTGCCAGCAGCTTAACGGGGGCCCGGGAGCAGTTCTTC. This chain links TRBV7-3 with TRBJ2-1, with D tentatively TRBD1 (6 bases). The CDR3 contains 13 residues. V was pared by 0 bases and J by 10 bases, with 10 bases between. Germline V gene sequence: CDR1 SGHTA, CDR2 FQGTGA. The full variable domain, completed using reference TRBV7-3 and TRBJ2-1, is GAGVSQTPSNKVTEKGKYVELRCDPISGHTALYWYRQSLGQGPEFLIYFQGTGAADDSGLPNDRFFAVRPEGSVSTLKIQRTERGDSAVYLCASSLTGAREQFFGPGTRLTVL.

This clone was counted a few times. The chain employs TRBV6-1 and TRBJ1-5; D gene unclear. The CDR3 has 15 amino acids. Germline lookup yields CDR1 MNHNS and CDR2 SASEGT. The V end was cut by 3 bases, the J end by 2 bases, with 11 bases between. CDR3 loop: CASSEGPGGNQPQHF. CDR3 coding DNA: TGTGCCAGCAGTGAGGGCCCTGGGGGCAATCAGCCCCAGCATTTT.

The V call is TRBV9, the J call TRBJ2-1; 9 bases agree with TRBD2. CDR3 size: 19 residues. V shed 7 bases and J 0 bases; nucleotides not matched to a gene: 17. Per germline, CDR1 SGDLS and CDR2 YYNGEE. As DNA, the CDR3 is TGTGCCAGCCATACGATTTTCTGGACTAGCGAAAACTCCTACAATGAGCAGTTCTTC. Residues: CASHTIFWTSENSYNEQFF.

The sample holds a few counts of this clone. V usage is TRBV7-2 and J usage is TRBJ2-3, with 11 positions matching TRBD2. This CDR3 is 16 amino acids long. The V and J ends lost 6 bases and 4 bases, in that order; junction bases with no gene match: 9. The germline CDR1 and CDR2 sequences are SGHTA and FQGNSA. CDR3 sequence (DNA): TGTGCCAGCAGGCGAACTAGCGGGAGTCTCCCAGATACGCAGTATTTT. Its protein product is CASRRTSGSLPDTQYF.

There are a few counts of this clone. The rearrangement joins TRBV4-3 to TRBJ1-5; TRBD1 matches 7 bases. The V and J ends lost 4 bases and 4 bases, in that order; junction bases with no gene match: 10. Per the germline V gene, CDR1 is LGHNA and CDR2 is YSLEER. The length of the CDR3 is 16 residues. The CDR3 loop is CASSRGEGTANQPQHF. In DNA, the CDR3 is TGCGCCAGCAGCCGGGGGGAGGGGACAGCTAATCAGCCCCAGCATTTT.

This clone was counted at least ten times. This chain connects TRBV6-6 to TRBJ1-5; 8 bases agree with TRBD1. V trimming: 5 bases; J trimming: 5 bases; junction bases outside the gene matches: 5. CDR1 is MNHNY and CDR2 is SVGAGI in the germline V gene (reference sequence). The CDR3 length is 14 residues. CDR3 protein: CASSRDRFYQPQHF. CDR3 in DNA: TGTGCCAGCAGTCGGGACAGGTTCTATCAGCCCCAGCATTTT.

This clone was counted between two and nine times. Other nucleotide sequences in the sample specify the same CDR3. This rearrangement joins TRBV10-3 to TRBJ1-2, with unresolved D. The CDR3 length is 12 residues. The germline CDR1 and CDR2 sequences are ENHRY and SYGVKD. Trimming pared 2 bases from V and 3 bases from J, leaving 4 bases between. The CDR3 sequence: CAISEGDYGYTF. CDR3 DNA sequence: TGTGCCATCAGTGAGGGGGACTATGGCTACACCTTC.

A remark on this clone: The same CDR3 also results from other DNA sequences found in this sample. This sequence joins TRBV27 and TRBJ1-5; possible D gene TRBD1, 5 bases. The CDR3 length is 15 residues. V was trimmed by 0 bases and J by 4 bases, leaving 10 bases between them. The V gene's germline CDR1 is MNHEY and CDR2 SMNVEV (reference sequence). For the CDR3, the DNA is TGTGCCAGCAGTTTATCGGGGACGGGGAATCAGCCCCAGCATTTT. Translating it yields CASSLSGTGNQPQHF.

The CDR3: CASSDYRDGYTF. CDR3 sequence (DNA): TGTGCCAGCAGCGATTACAGGGATGGCTACACCTTC. The rearrangement links TRBV7-3 to TRBJ1-2, with D perhaps matching TRBD1 (6 bases). The CDR3 has 12 amino acids. Looked up from germline, CDR1 is SGHTA and CDR2 is FQGTGA. V lost 5 bases, J lost 6 bases, and 10 bases lay in between. Together with reference TRBV7-3 and TRBJ1-2, the CDR3 gives the full variable domain: GAGVSQTPSNKVTEKGKYVELRCDPISGHTALYWYRQSLGQGPEFLIYFQGTGAADDSGLPNDRFFAVRPEGSVSTLKIQRTERGDSAVYLCASSDYRDGYTFGSGTRLTVV.

This clone was observed a handful of times. The chain couples TRBV5-6 to TRBJ1-1; 8 bases match TRBD1. Per the germline V gene, CDR1 is SGHDT and CDR2 is YYEEEE. The V gene end was trimmed by 4 bases and the J gene end by 3 bases; junction bases not matched to a gene: 8. This CDR3 has 15 amino acids. Written as DNA, the CDR3 is TGTGCCAGCAGCCGAATAAACAGGGGGGACACTGAAGCTTTCTTT. Translation gives CASSRINRGDTEAFF.

The J gene is TRBJ2-1, the V gene TRBV4-3; maybe TRBD2 (6 bases). V was trimmed by 0 bases and J by 8 bases, leaving 14 bases between them. This CDR3 comprises 15 residues. Germline-derived CDR1 and CDR2 are LGHNA and YSLEER. The CDR3 region is CASSQERLVRDEQFF. The DNA for the CDR3 is TGCGCCAGCAGCCAAGAACGACTAGTAAGGGATGAGCAGTTCTTC.

This clone was seen a few times. This sequence joins TRBV6-5 and TRBJ2-1; perhaps TRBD2 as D (6 bases). Germline V gene lookup returns CDR1 MNHEY and CDR2 SVGAGI. The CDR3 sequence is 13 residues long. Trimming stripped 10 bases from V and 3 bases from J, with 13 bases between. The CDR3 bases are TGTGCCACAAAGGTCGGGAGCTACAATGAGCAGTTCTTC. It translates to CATKVGSYNEQFF.

DNA of the CDR3: TGTGCCAGCAGCTACGACAGCACAGATACGCAGTATTTT. Its protein product is CASSYDSTDTQYF. The chain recombines TRBV11-2 with TRBJ2-3; D unclear. This CDR3 contains 13 residues. The V gene lost 4 bases and the J gene lost 0 bases, with 5 bases spanning the gap. CDR1 and CDR2 (germline): SGHAT, FQNNGV.